Listed here are 21 T cell receptor beta chains from one sample, sequenced in a study of CXCR3-negative and CXCR3-positive naive CD8 T cells. Libraries were UMI-labeled 5' RACE TRB cDNA. TCRdb re-analyzed the 5' RACE reads; it lists each CDR3 protein once, without DNA. This listing includes about 130,000 distinct CDR3 sequences. Sequencing was done on a sample of naive CXCR3- CD8+ T cells from blood. Noted subset: CD45RO-CCR7+CD27+CD95- naive CD8+ T cells lacking CXCR3 (TNR3-). Receptors originate from a human donor in good health. Some clones in this sample may be carry-over from other donors' samples.

The CDR3 reads CAISESIGLRYEQYF. The chain recombines TRBV10-3 with TRBJ2-7. The CDR3 sequence is 15 residues long. The germline V gene has CDR1 ENHRY and CDR2 SYGVKD.

This chain uses TRBV6-6 with TRBJ1-1; absent DNA, TCRdb's TRBD1 call cannot be checked. CDR1 and CDR2 (germline): MNHNY, SVGAGI (reference sequence). The CDR3 has 16 residues. CDR3 residues: CASSYSVLQGYTEAFF.

V gene TRBV29-1 combines with J gene TRBJ2-2; TCRdb returns TRBD2, unconfirmable since there is no DNA. The CDR3 length is 15 residues. Germline V gene lookup returns CDR1 SQVTM and CDR2 ANQGSEA. CDR3 residues: CSVGLAGENTGELFF.

The chain combines TRBV7-9 with TRBJ2-7; TCRdb picks TRBD1, but there is no DNA to check that call. This CDR3 is built from 15 residues. Germline V lookup: CDR1 SEHNR, CDR2 FQNEAQ (reference sequence). CDR3 amino acids: CASSSRDRFSYEQYF.

The chain couples TRBV7-9 to TRBJ2-7; TCRdb returns TRBD1, unconfirmable since there is no DNA. The germline V gene encodes CDR1 SEHNR and CDR2 FQNEAQ (reference sequence). CDR3 length: 14 amino acids. The chain's CDR3 is CASSLTGQSYEQYF.

The CDR3 reads CASSLSDAYNEQFF. The J gene is TRBJ2-1, the V gene TRBV27. Per the germline V gene, CDR1 is MNHEY and CDR2 is SMNVEV (reference sequence). The CDR3 spans 14 residues.

The gene calls are TRBV28 and TRBJ2-4; the TCRdb call, TRBD1, lacks DNA for checking. The CDR3 totals 13 residues. Germline V gives CDR1 MDHEN, CDR2 SYDVKM. The CDR3 is CAANPGAGTVQYF.

The V gene is TRBV28, the J gene TRBJ2-7; TCRdb lists TRBD1, though no DNA is available to test this call. This CDR3 has 16 residues. Germline CDR1 and CDR2: MDHEN and SYDVKM. The CDR3: CASREPVTGLSYEQYF.

This chain links TRBV12-3 or TRBV12-4 with TRBJ2-1; the D call from TCRdb, TRBD2, cannot be confirmed without DNA. This CDR3 spans 17 amino acids. CDR3 in amino acids: CAIRPGPGLAGDNEQFF.

The chain joins TRBV20-1 to TRBJ1-5. The CDR3 consists of 16 residues. CDR1 is DFQATT and CDR2 is SNEGSKA in the germline V gene (reference sequence). The CDR3 spells CSARDRGGTVNQPQHF.

The CDR3 region is CASSPRRSGRDYNEQFF. The chain has TRBV5-1 and TRBJ2-1; TCRdb names TRBD2, which stays unverified in the absence of DNA. The germline CDR1 and CDR2 sequences are SGHRS and YFSETQ. This CDR3 contains 17 residues. Variable domain in full (rest from reference TRBV5-1 and TRBJ2-1): KAGVTQTPRYLIKTRGQQVTLSCSPISGHRSVSWYQQTPGQGLQFLFEYFSETQRNKGNFPGRFSGRQFSNSRSEMNVSTLELGDSALYLCASSPRRSGRDYNEQFFGPGTRLTVL.

The chain has TRBV5-1 and TRBJ2-1; with no DNA, the TCRdb D assignment of TRBD2 cannot be verified. CDR3 size: 20 residues. The V gene's germline CDR1 is SGHRS and CDR2 YFSETQ. CDR3 protein: CASSLGLAGVRRSSYNEQFF.

V usage is TRBV5-5 and J usage is TRBJ2-6; without DNA, the TCRdb call of TRBD1 cannot be checked. The CDR3 is 17 amino acids. The germline gives CDR1 SGHKS, CDR2 YYEKEE (reference sequence). This chain's CDR3 is CASSPWTESSGANVLTF.

The chain employs TRBV24-1 and TRBJ2-3; absent DNA, TCRdb's TRBD2 call cannot be checked. CDR3 length: 17 residues. From germline, CDR1 is KGHDR and CDR2 SFDVKD. CDR3 protein: CATSDYRRAGDTDTQYF.

The chain has TRBV18 and TRBJ2-5; TCRdb's D call, TRBD2, is unchecked because there is no DNA. Germline CDR1 is KGHSH and CDR2 is LQKENI. There are 18 residues in the CDR3. The CDR3 loop is CASSPLLLLGEEGETQYF.

The CDR3 sequence is CASSLGLAGWYEQYF. The rearrangement uses TRBV7-2 and TRBJ2-7; TCRdb returns TRBD2, unconfirmable since there is no DNA. This CDR3 has 15 amino acids. In germline, CDR1 is SGHTA, CDR2 FQGNSA.

V usage is TRBV29-1 and J usage is TRBJ2-7; the TCRdb D gene call, TRBD2, has no DNA to confirm it. CDR1 is SQVTM, CDR2 ANQGSEA, per germline. The CDR3 sequence is 12 residues long. CDR3 amino acids: CSVVGGPSEQYF.

The CDR3 loop reads CASIMTGARTEAFF. The chain couples TRBV28 to TRBJ1-1; TCRdb calls TRBD1, which cannot be checked without DNA. CDR3 length: 14 residues. Germline lookup yields CDR1 MDHEN and CDR2 SYDVKM.

The J gene is TRBJ1-1, the V gene TRBV19. The CDR3 contains 13 residues. CDR1 is LNHDA and CDR2 is SQIVND in the germline V gene (reference sequence). The CDR3 sequence: CASRRDGYTEAFF. Supplemented by reference TRBV19 and TRBJ1-1, the full variable domain reads DGGITQSPKYLFRKEGQNVTLSCEQNLNHDAMYWYRQDPGQGLRLIYYSQIVNDFQKGDIAEGYSVSREKKESFPLTVTSAQKNPTAFYLCASRRDGYTEAFFGQGTRLTVV.

The chain combines TRBV4-2 with TRBJ2-7; TCRdb's assignment of TRBD2 cannot be checked, as there is no DNA. The CDR3 has 15 residues. Germline V lookup: CDR1 LGHNA, CDR2 YNFKEQ. The CDR3 loop is CASSQDSDGPYEQYF.

The V gene is TRBV4-2, the J gene TRBJ2-7; TCRdb outputs TRBD1, but without DNA this stays unchecked. This CDR3 spans 14 amino acids. Germline V gene lookup returns CDR1 LGHNA and CDR2 YNFKEQ. This chain's CDR3 is CASSPRDMSYEQYF.